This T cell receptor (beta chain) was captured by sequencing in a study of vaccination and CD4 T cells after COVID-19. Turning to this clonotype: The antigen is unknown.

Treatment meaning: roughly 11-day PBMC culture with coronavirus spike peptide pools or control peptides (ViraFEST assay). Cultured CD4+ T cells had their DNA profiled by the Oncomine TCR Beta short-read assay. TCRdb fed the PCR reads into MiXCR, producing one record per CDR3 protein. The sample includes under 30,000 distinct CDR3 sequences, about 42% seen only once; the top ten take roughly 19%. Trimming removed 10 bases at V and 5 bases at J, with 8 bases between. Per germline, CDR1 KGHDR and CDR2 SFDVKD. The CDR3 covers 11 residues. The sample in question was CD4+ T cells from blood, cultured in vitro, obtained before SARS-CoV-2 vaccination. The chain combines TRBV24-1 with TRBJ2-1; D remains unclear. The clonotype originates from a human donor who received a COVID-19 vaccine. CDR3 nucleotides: TGTGCCACTTCGGGTCACAATGAGCAGTTCTTC. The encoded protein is CATSGHNEQFF.